The 19 T cell receptor beta chains presented below share a single source sample, sequenced in a study of blood T cell repertoires in COVID-19. Repertoires were generated with immunoSEQ multiplex PCR, while TCRdb's copy carries only in-frame clones and drops some. Of 200,000 to 250,000 clones listed, roughly 90% are singletons. Sequenced material: peripheral blood. All receptors come from a woman in her sixties with acute or convalescent COVID-19.

This clone has just one count. The chain carries TRBV9 and TRBJ2-7; a weak D match, TRBD2 (6 bases). The germline V and J ends were trimmed by 0 bases and 2 bases, with 21 bases remaining between them. This CDR3 comprises 18 residues. Per the germline V gene, CDR1 is SGDLS and CDR2 is YYNGEE. The CDR3 nucleotides are TGTGCCAGCAGCGTAGGGGTCTTACTAGTGGGGGGTCCCTACGAGCAGTACTTC. Protein sequence: CASSVGVLLVGGPYEQYF.

This sequence joins TRBV5-1 and TRBJ1-2, with 7 bases matching TRBD1. J gave up 6 bases and V 0 bases, and 17 bases lay outside the gene matches. This CDR3 region has 18 residues. Germline CDR1 SGHRS, CDR2 YFSETQ. The CDR3 loop reads CASSLAEGARERRDGYTF. CDR3 nucleotides: TGCGCCAGCAGCTTGGCTGAGGGGGCTAGAGAGAGAAGGGATGGCTACACCTTC.

This clone appeared many times. This chain joins TRBV6-5 and TRBJ2-2; 9 bases are shared with TRBD2. Germline CDR1 MNHEY, CDR2 SVGAGI. The CDR3 has 15 residues. V trimming: 8 bases; J trimming: 6 bases; junction bases outside the gene matches: 10. The CDR3 region is CASLRAGGMAGELFF. Here the CDR3 DNA reads TGTGCCAGCCTTAGGGCGGGAGGGATGGCCGGGGAGCTGTTTTTT.

V and J are TRBV14 and TRBJ2-7; 7 bases are a match to TRBD1. This CDR3 contains 15 residues. The germline CDR1 and CDR2 sequences are SGHDN and FVKESK. V shed 5 bases and J 4 bases; nucleotides not matched to a gene: 11. For the CDR3, the DNA is TGTGCCAGCAGCTCCTTGAACAGGGGATGGTACGAGCAGTACTTC. Translated: CASSSLNRGWYEQYF.

V and J are TRBV7-8 and TRBJ1-1; D unresolved. CDR3 length equals 14 residues. V lost 5 bases and J 10 bases, leaving 20 bases between the germline ends. CDR1 is SGHVS and CDR2 is FQNEAQ in the germline V gene. The CDR3 bases are TGTGCCAGCAGCCACCGGGGTGAGGGTAAAGGAGCTTTCTTT. As protein: CASSHRGEGKGAFF.

The chain has TRBV29-1 and TRBJ1-1, with 9 bases that match TRBD1. The CDR3 spans 14 residues. Trimming removed 5 bases from V and 5 bases from J; junction bases left unmatched: 9. Looked up from germline, CDR1 is SQVTM and CDR2 is ANQGSEA. CDR3 sequence: CSVKTGGWTTEAFF. The DNA for the CDR3 is TGCAGCGTTAAGACAGGGGGTTGGACGACTGAAGCTTTCTTT.

The chain carries TRBV5-6 and TRBJ1-1; 7 nucleotides agree with TRBD1. With 1 base clipped from V and 8 bases from J, the junction kept 5 bases outside the gene matches. Germline V gives CDR1 SGHDT, CDR2 YYEEEE. The CDR3 has 13 amino acids. CDR3 protein: CASSLYRGMEAFF. The CDR3 region has the DNA TGTGCCAGCAGCTTGTACAGGGGAATGGAAGCTTTCTTT.

The chain employs TRBV9 and TRBJ2-7; 7 nucleotides align to TRBD2. Germline lookup yields CDR1 SGDLS and CDR2 YYNGEE. V was clipped by 3 bases and J by 4 bases; unmatched bases: 4. CDR3 size: 13 residues. The CDR3 here is CASSASGVYEQYF. CDR3 nucleotides: TGTGCCAGCAGCGCAAGCGGGGTATACGAGCAGTACTTC. Filled out from reference TRBV9 and TRBJ2-7, the complete variable domain reads DSGVTQTPKHLITATGQRVTLRCSPRSGDLSVYWYQQSLDQGLQFLIQYYNGEERAKGNILERFSAQQFPDLHSELNLSSLELGDSALYFCASSASGVYEQYFGPGTRLTVT.

This clone was observed a handful of times. V and J are TRBV29-1 and TRBJ1-5, with D tentatively TRBD1 (5 bases). Germline V lookup: CDR1 SQVTM, CDR2 ANQGSEA. The CDR3 sequence is 12 residues long. V was trimmed by 7 bases and J by 2 bases, leaving 9 bases between them. CDR3 nucleotides: TGCAGCGCCGGACAAGGCAATCAGCCCCAGCATTTT. Amino acids: CSAGQGNQPQHF.

The V gene is TRBV12-5, the J gene TRBJ2-3, with 14 bases matching TRBD2. CDR1 and CDR2 (germline): LGHNT, FRNRAP. V was pared by 3 bases and J by 1 base, with 6 bases of the junction left unmatched. The CDR3 covers 18 residues. In nucleotides, the CDR3 is TGTGCTAGTGGTTTCGAAACGGGACTAGCGGGGGGCACAGATACGCAGTATTTT. Protein: CASGFETGLAGGTDTQYF.

V gene TRBV7-9 combines with J gene TRBJ2-7; D perhaps matches TRBD1 (5 bases). V lost 5 bases and J 3 bases, leaving 14 bases between the germline ends. This CDR3 is built from 14 residues. Germline V gene data show CDR1 as SEHNR and CDR2 as FQNEAQ (reference sequence). This chain's CDR3 is CASSPYDRGYEQYF. The DNA for the CDR3 is TGTGCCAGCAGCCCCTACGACAGAGGCTACGAGCAGTACTTC.

This chain connects TRBV19 to TRBJ1-5; TRBD1 matches at 10 bases. CDR1 and CDR2 from the germline V gene are LNHDA and SQIVND (reference sequence). The V and J ends lost 7 bases and 0 bases, in that order; junction bases with no gene match: 15. CDR3 size: 19 residues. This CDR3 reads CASTSGRIRDRGSNQPQHF. The CDR3 nucleotides read TGTGCCAGTACCTCAGGACGAATCCGGGACAGGGGTAGCAATCAGCCCCAGCATTTT.

This chain connects TRBV7-9 to TRBJ1-5; D ambiguous. With 1 base removed from V and 7 bases from J, the gap between germline ends came to 11 bases. CDR3 length: 14 amino acids. Germline V gene data show CDR1 as SEHNR and CDR2 as FQNEAQ (reference sequence). The CDR3 DNA follows: TGTGCCAGCAGCTTAGACTCGGTTCGCCAGCCCCAGCATTTT. Its translation is CASSLDSVRQPQHF.

This chain links TRBV28 with TRBJ1-1; D ambiguous. This CDR3 region has 15 residues. The V and J ends lost 3 bases and 6 bases respectively, with 17 bases between them. CDR1 is MDHEN and CDR2 is SYDVKM in the germline V gene. CDR3 nucleotides: TGTGCCAGCAGTTTGAACCCGGGTAGGATTGCTGAAGCTTTCTTT. It codes for CASSLNPGRIAEAFF.

V gene TRBV7-6 combines with J gene TRBJ2-2; D perhaps matches TRBD1 (5 bases). The V gene lost 5 bases and the J gene lost 8 bases, with 18 bases spanning the gap. The CDR3 has 15 residues. CDR1 and CDR2 (germline): SGHVS, FNYEAQ. CDR3 DNA: TGTGCCAGCAGCCCCCGAACAGGCGGTGCGGGGGAGCTGTTTTTT. Its protein product is CASSPRTGGAGELFF.

This rearrangement joins TRBV28 to TRBJ2-3, with 7 bases fitting TRBD2. From germline, CDR1 is MDHEN and CDR2 SYDVKM. CDR3 length: 14 residues. V was pared by 3 bases and J by 4 bases, with 4 bases of the junction left unmatched. The CDR3 sequence: CASSFPGGSDTQYF. The CDR3 coding sequence is TGTGCCAGCAGTTTCCCGGGAGGTTCAGATACGCAGTATTTT.

A note on this clone: The identical CDR3 is also encoded by other nucleotide sequences in the sample. J is TRBJ2-7 and V is TRBV19; 10 bases map to TRBD1. The CDR3 runs 14 residues. In germline, CDR1 is LNHDA, CDR2 SQIVND (reference sequence). Unmatched junction bases numbered 1, after V lost 3 bases and J lost 2 bases. The CDR3 loop reads CASSIDRGPYEQYF. The CDR3 nucleotides are TGTGCCAGTAGTATTGACAGGGGGCCCTACGAGCAGTACTTC.

This chain links TRBV7-6 with TRBJ1-1; D might be TRBD1 (5 bases). CDR1 is SGHVS, CDR2 FNYEAQ, per germline. The CDR3 runs to 15 residues. Trimming removed 5 bases from V and 1 base from J, with 14 bases in between. This chain's CDR3 is CASSPQTAKNTEAFF. In nucleotides, the CDR3 is TGTGCCAGCAGCCCCCAGACAGCCAAGAACACTGAAGCTTTCTTT. Supplemented by reference TRBV7-6 and TRBJ1-1, the full variable domain reads GAGVSQSPRYKVTKRGQDVALRCDPISGHVSLYWYRQALGQGPEFLTYFNYEAQQDKSGLPNDRFSAERPEGSISTLTIQRTEQRDSAMYRCASSPQTAKNTEAFFGQGTRLTVV.

CDR3 nucleotide sequence: TGTGCCAGTAGTGCCACAGGGGGCGCAACCTACGAGCAGTACTTC. Residues: CASSATGGATYEQYF. The rearrangement uses TRBV19 and TRBJ2-7; 9 bases align to TRBD1. Germline assignment: CDR1 LNHDA and CDR2 SQIVND (reference sequence). There are 15 residues in the CDR3. The V gene end was trimmed by 5 bases and the J gene end by 2 bases; junction bases not matched to a gene: 7. Complete variable domain (other parts from reference TRBV19 and TRBJ2-7): DGGITQSPKYLFRKEGQNVTLSCEQNLNHDAMYWYRQDPGQGLRLIYYSQIVNDFQKGDIAEGYSVSREKKESFPLTVTSAQKNPTAFYLCASSATGGATYEQYFGPGTRLTVT.